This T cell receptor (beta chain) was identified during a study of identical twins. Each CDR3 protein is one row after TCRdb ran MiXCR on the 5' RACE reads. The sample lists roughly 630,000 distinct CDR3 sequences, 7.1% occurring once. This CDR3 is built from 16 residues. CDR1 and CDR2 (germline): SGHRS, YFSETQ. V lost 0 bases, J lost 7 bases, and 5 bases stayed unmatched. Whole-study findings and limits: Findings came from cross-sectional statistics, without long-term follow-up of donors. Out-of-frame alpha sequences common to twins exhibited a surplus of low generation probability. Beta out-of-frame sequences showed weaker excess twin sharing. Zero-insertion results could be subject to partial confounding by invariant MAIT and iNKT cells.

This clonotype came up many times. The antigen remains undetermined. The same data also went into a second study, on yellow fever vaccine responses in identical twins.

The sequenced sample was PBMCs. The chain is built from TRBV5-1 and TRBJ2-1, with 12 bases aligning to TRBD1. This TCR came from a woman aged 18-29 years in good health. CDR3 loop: CASSLAGTGGKNEQFF. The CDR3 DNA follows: TGCGCCAGCAGCTTGGCCGGGACAGGGGGCAAGAATGAGCAGTTCTTC.